Listed here is a single TCR beta chain. Its target is unknown. The sample is drawn from a study of CD8 T cells in ankylosing spondylitis. Germline loops: CDR1 SGHDT, CDR2 YYEEEE. V lost 0 bases, J lost 10 bases, and 7 bases stayed unmatched. The CDR3 sequence is 15 residues long. Study-level points and caveats: Characteristic of ankylosing spondylitis blood, it appeared, was a TCR beta motif comprising about eight highly homologous variants. Significant enrichment of disease-linked clones was reportedly seen in matched ankylosing spondylitis synovial fluid. Disease-associated clonotypes exhibited CD8+ identity and were relatively infrequent in peripheral blood. In synovial fluid and blood from reactive arthritis, some motif variants were previously reported.

Using quantitative 5'-RACE with molecular barcodes, the authors made TCR beta libraries. TCRdb reprocessed the 5' RACE reads with MiXCR, giving one entry per CDR3 protein. The data show 450,000 or so distinct CDR3 sequences, roughly 26% seen once. Sequenced sample: blood, either unsorted or a sorted T cell fraction (not recorded which). The genes are TRBV5-6 and TRBJ1-6, with 7 nucleotides matching TRBD1. This clonotype was sampled from a male donor with ankylosing spondylitis. This chain's CDR3 is CASSLEGALGSPLHF. The CDR3 DNA follows: TGTGCCAGCAGCTTGGAGGGGGCTCTGGGATCACCCCTCCACTTT.